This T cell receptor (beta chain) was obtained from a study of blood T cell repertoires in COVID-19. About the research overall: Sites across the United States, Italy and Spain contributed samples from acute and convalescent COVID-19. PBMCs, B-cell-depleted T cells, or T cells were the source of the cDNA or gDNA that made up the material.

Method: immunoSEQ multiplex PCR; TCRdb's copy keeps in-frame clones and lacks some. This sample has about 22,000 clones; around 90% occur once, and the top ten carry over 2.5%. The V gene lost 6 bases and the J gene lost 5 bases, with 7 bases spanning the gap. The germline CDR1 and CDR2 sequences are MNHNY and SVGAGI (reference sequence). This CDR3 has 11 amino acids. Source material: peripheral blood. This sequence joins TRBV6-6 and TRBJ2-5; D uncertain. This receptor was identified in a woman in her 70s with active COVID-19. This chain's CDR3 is CASSLVETQYF. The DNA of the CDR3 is TGTGCCAGCAGCCTTGTGGAGACCCAGTACTTC.